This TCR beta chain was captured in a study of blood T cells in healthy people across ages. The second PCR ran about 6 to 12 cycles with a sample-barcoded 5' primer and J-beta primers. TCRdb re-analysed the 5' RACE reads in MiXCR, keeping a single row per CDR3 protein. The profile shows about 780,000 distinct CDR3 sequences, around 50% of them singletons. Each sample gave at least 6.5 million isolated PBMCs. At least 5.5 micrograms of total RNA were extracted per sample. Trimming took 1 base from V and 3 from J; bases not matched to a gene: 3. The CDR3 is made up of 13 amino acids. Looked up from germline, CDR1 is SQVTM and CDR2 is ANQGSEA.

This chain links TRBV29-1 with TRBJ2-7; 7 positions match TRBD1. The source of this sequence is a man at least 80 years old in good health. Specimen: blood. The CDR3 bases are TGCAGCGTTGAAGGAGACAGGGTCTACGAGCAGTACTTC. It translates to CSVEGDRVYEQYF.